The sequence of this T cell receptor (beta chain) was determined in a study of vaccination effects on CD4 cells after COVID-19. About the study: Sampling occurred a median 72 days post second dose, range 14 to 241.

Using immunoSEQ multiplex PCR, the repertoire was profiled, and TCRdb retains in-frame clones only, with some absent. Here the sample spans some 70,000 clones, approximately 80% being singletons. Sequencing followed a ViraFEST assay step that expanded antigen-specific CD4+ T cells with viral peptide pools. A 10-day culture period preceded the isolation of CD4+ T cells. Two-dose BNT162b2 or mRNA-1273 vaccination was given to participants. Each culture had half its medium swapped for IL-2 medium on days 3 and 7. The CDR3 sequence is 14 residues long. The germline gives CDR1 SNHLY, CDR2 FYNNEI. Trimming left V 7 bases short and J 0 bases short, with 12 bases between. Study-wide results and limits: The study found marked clonal contraction of infection- and vaccine-induced clones late after vaccination.

For this clone: Antigen specificity is unknown.

The chain carries TRBV2 and TRBJ2-5; no clear D. Sequenced here: CD4+ T cells from PBMCs cultured with HCoV-229E spike peptides, sampled after COVID-19 vaccination. The clonotype originates from a human donor who received a COVID-19 vaccine. The CDR3 protein is CASKVTVYQETQYF. As DNA, the CDR3 is TGTGCCAGCAAGGTGACCGTGTACCAAGAGACCCAGTACTTC.